The rows below give T cell receptor beta chains drawn from one sample of a study of T cells after yellow fever vaccination. MiXCR, applied by TCRdb to the 5' RACE reads, yields one record per CDR3 protein. Among some 340,000 distinct CDR3 sequences listed, about 10% were seen once. The sequencing here drew on CD4+ T cells sorted from PBMCs, taken 45 days after the yellow fever booster vaccination. The receptors originated from a young man who received the YFV17D yellow fever vaccine. The CDR3 runs from the conserved cysteine through the conserved F or W. D genes are given only for firm matches. Size is stated for part of the rows, as once, few or many counts, or as a class when the clone is expanded.

J gene | CDR3 length | D gene | clone size | V gene | CDR3 protein | CDR3 DNA
TRBJ1-1 | 16 | TRBD1 | - | TRBV6-5 | CASSAGQGAFFTEAFF | TGTGCCAGCAGCGCTGGACAGGGGGCTTTCTTCACTGAAGCTTTCTTT
TRBJ2-5 | 17 | TRBD2 | - | TRBV4-3 | CASSQDLPSGGTKTQYF | TGCGCCAGCAGCCAAGATCTGCCTAGCGGGGGGACAAAGACCCAGTACTTC
TRBJ2-3 | 16 | - | few | TRBV7-2 | CASSLVGTGATDTQYF | TGTGCCAGCAGCTTAGTTGGGACCGGGGCCACAGATACGCAGTATTTT
TRBJ1-1 | 12 | - | few | TRBV6-5 | CASSDTEAKAFF | TGTGCCAGCAGTGATACAGAGGCGAAGGCTTTCTTT
TRBJ1-1 | 16 | - | few | TRBV7-8 | CASSLAVGTGSREAFF | TGTGCCAGCAGCTTAGCCGTCGGGACGGGTAGCCGTGAAGCTTTCTTT
TRBJ1-5 | 16 | TRBD1 | many | TRBV7-2 | CASSLAAGGNNQPQHF | TGTGCCAGCAGCTTAGCGGCAGGGGGCAACAATCAGCCCCAGCATTTT
TRBJ2-3 | 14 | TRBD1 | - | TRBV20-1 | CSARTGGHTDTQYF | TGCAGTGCTAGGACAGGGGGGCACACAGATACGCAGTATTTT
TRBJ1-5 | 14 | - | few | TRBV6-5 | CASSPRGHNQPQHF | TGTGCCAGCAGCCCCAGGGGCCACAATCAGCCCCAGCATTTT
TRBJ2-7 | 13 | - | many | TRBV4-2 | CASSLHSAGEQYF | TGTGCCAGCAGCCTCCACAGCGCAGGCGAGCAGTACTTC
TRBJ2-5 | 13 | - | many | TRBV29-1 | CSVERGAKETQYF | TGCAGCGTTGAACGCGGGGCAAAAGAGACCCAGTACTTC
TRBJ1-4 | 15 | TRBD1 | few | TRBV9 | CASSVSGTEDEKLFF | TGTGCCAGCAGCGTCAGTGGGACAGAGGATGAAAAACTGTTTTTT
TRBJ1-6 | 15 | - | few | TRBV5-1 | CASSLETGYNSPLHF | TGCGCCAGCAGCTTGGAGACAGGCTATAATTCACCCCTCCACTTT
TRBJ1-5 | 10 | - | many | TRBV3-1 | CASTYQPQHF | TGTGCCAGCACATACCAGCCCCAGCATTTT
TRBJ1-5 | 15 | - | few | TRBV4-1 | CASSQVRTANQPQHF | TGCGCCAGCAGCCAAGTCAGGACAGCTAATCAGCCCCAGCATTTT
TRBJ2-3 | 12 | - | many | TRBV7-9 | CASSSQMDTQYF | TGTGCCAGCAGCTCCCAGATGGATACGCAGTATTTT
TRBJ2-3 | 14 | - | many | TRBV7-2 | CASSLGRSQGTQYF | TGTGCCAGCAGCCTTGGACGGTCCCAGGGTACGCAGTATTTT
TRBJ2-3 | 15 | TRBD2 | - | TRBV5-1 | CASSEAGGSTDTQYF | TGCGCCAGCAGCGAAGCGGGGGGAAGCACAGATACGCAGTATTTT
TRBJ2-6 | 14 | - | few | TRBV2 | CASATGHGANVLTF | TGTGCCAGCGCAACAGGGCACGGGGCCAACGTCCTGACTTTC
TRBJ2-7 | 14 | TRBD2 | - | TRBV7-2 | CASSLTSGVYEQYF | TGTGCCAGCAGCTTGACTAGCGGGGTCTACGAGCAGTACTTC
TRBJ1-1 | 15 | - | many | TRBV7-3 | CASSIDVGRNTEAFF | TGTGCCAGCAGCATCGATGTCGGCAGGAACACTGAAGCTTTCTTT
TRBJ1-2 | 15 | - | few | TRBV4-2 | CASSQDGRTFYGYTF | TGTGCCAGCAGCCAAGACGGACGTACCTTCTATGGCTACACCTTC
TRBJ1-5 | 14 | - | once | TRBV11-2 | CASSPGSSRQPQHF | TGTGCCAGCAGCCCTGGGAGCAGTCGGCAGCCCCAGCATTTT
TRBJ2-3 | 15 | TRBD2 | many | TRBV20-1 | CSARRAGGRADTQYF | TGCAGTGCTAGAAGAGCGGGGGGCCGAGCAGATACGCAGTATTTT
TRBJ2-7 | 14 | - | - | TRBV7-2 | CASSLVGFLGEQYF | TGTGCCAGCAGCTTAGTGGGCTTTCTGGGGGAGCAGTACTTC
TRBJ1-2 | 14 | - | few | TRBV28 | CASSYEGGGYGYTF | TGTGCCAGCAGTTACGAAGGGGGAGGCTATGGCTACACCTTC
TRBJ2-7 | 15 | TRBD1 | few | TRBV6-5 | CASSFIGQGISEQYF | TGTGCCAGCAGTTTCATAGGACAGGGTATTTCGGAGCAGTACTTC
TRBJ2-7 | 13 | - | many | TRBV5-1 | CASSPTPSYEQYF | TGCGCCAGCAGCCCCACACCCTCCTACGAGCAGTACTTC
TRBJ1-4 | 16 | TRBD1 | - | TRBV4-1 | CASSQDGGQGGEKLFF | TGCGCCAGCAGCCAAGACGGCGGACAGGGTGGCGAAAAACTGTTTTTT
TRBJ1-2 | 13 | - | few | TRBV20-1 | CSASGVPNYGYTF | TGCAGTGCTAGCGGGGTCCCCAACTATGGCTACACCTTC
TRBJ2-6 | 14 | - | few | TRBV20-1 | CSARSSFAANVLTF | TGCAGTGCTAGATCCTCCTTTGCGGCCAACGTCCTGACTTTC
TRBJ1-1 | 16 | - | - | TRBV3-1 | CASSQGAGRLNTEAFF | TGTGCCAGCAGCCAAGGAGCAGGGAGGTTGAACACTGAAGCTTTCTTT